The rows below give T cell receptor beta chains drawn from one sample of a study of T cell responses to AZD1222 COVID-19 vaccine. Profiling relied on immunoSEQ multiplex PCR, and the TCRdb table lists in-frame clones only, not all of them. The data hold 150,000 to 200,000 clones, with 92% observed a single time. Sequencing used peripheral blood, obtained 28 days after the second AZD1222 dose. These receptors all stem from an adult who received the AZD1222 COVID-19 vaccine. Both conserved end residues are part of each CDR3. Fields, in order: J gene, clone size, V gene, D gene, CDR3 protein, CDR3 DNA. A D gene is named only where the DNA matches it firmly. Clone size is not always given. Where it is, it says once, few, many or a class for expanded clones.

j_gene: TRBJ2-7
abundance: NA
v_gene: TRBV7-6
d_gene: TRBD1
CDR3aa: CASSLLGQNSYEQYF
CDR3nt: TGTGCCAGCAGCTTACTGGGACAGAACTCCTACGAGCAGTACTTC

j_gene: TRBJ2-3
abundance: NA
v_gene: TRBV9
d_gene: TRBD1
CDR3aa: CASSVGGYRGDTQYF
CDR3nt: TGTGCCAGCAGCGTAGGTGGTTACAGGGGAGATACGCAGTATTTT

j_gene: TRBJ1-2
abundance: NA
v_gene: TRBV15
d_gene: NA
CDR3aa: CATSFRRQAPNYGYTF
CDR3nt: TGTGCCACCAGCTTTCGGCGACAGGCCCCCAACTATGGCTACACCTTC

j_gene: TRBJ2-5
abundance: NA
v_gene: TRBV25-1
d_gene: NA
CDR3aa: CASSDKVYQETQYF
CDR3nt: TGTGCCAGCAGTGATAAAGTGTACCAAGAGACCCAGTACTTC

j_gene: TRBJ2-5
abundance: NA
v_gene: TRBV5-1
d_gene: TRBD2
CDR3aa: CASSLSVAGAPAPIQETQYF
CDR3nt: TGCGCCAGCAGCTTGTCGGTAGCGGGGGCGCCCGCCCCCATTCAAGAGACCCAGTACTTC

j_gene: TRBJ1-5
abundance: once
v_gene: TRBV5-1
d_gene: NA
CDR3aa: CASSLGTEGQPQHF
CDR3nt: TGCGCCAGCAGCTTGGGGACAGAGGGTCAGCCCCAGCATTTT

j_gene: TRBJ1-1
abundance: few
v_gene: TRBV5-6
d_gene: TRBD1
CDR3aa: CASSVRGPKTEAFF
CDR3nt: TGTGCCAGCAGCGTCAGGGGGCCGAAGACTGAAGCTTTCTTT

j_gene: TRBJ2-1
abundance: NA
v_gene: TRBV27
d_gene: TRBD1
CDR3aa: CASSHLRDSRSLPNEQFF
CDR3nt: TGTGCCAGCAGTCACCTTCGGGACAGCCGTTCACTCCCTAATGAGCAGTTCTTC

j_gene: TRBJ1-2
abundance: NA
v_gene: TRBV10-3
d_gene: TRBD1
CDR3aa: CAISSSGGDGYTF
CDR3nt: TGTGCCATCAGTAGCTCAGGGGGCGATGGCTACACCTTC

j_gene: TRBJ1-1
abundance: NA
v_gene: TRBV18
d_gene: NA
CDR3aa: CASSSNRERSGTEAFF
CDR3nt: TGTGCCAGCTCATCGAACAGGGAGAGATCAGGCACTGAAGCTTTCTTT

j_gene: TRBJ1-1
abundance: NA
v_gene: TRBV29-1
d_gene: NA
CDR3aa: CSVGVNTEAFF
CDR3nt: TGCAGCGTTGGGGTTAACACTGAAGCTTTCTTT

j_gene: TRBJ2-7
abundance: once
v_gene: TRBV7-8
d_gene: NA
CDR3aa: CASSSRQDIAAEQYF
CDR3nt: TGTGCCAGCAGCTCCAGACAGGACATTGCCGCCGAGCAGTACTTC

j_gene: TRBJ1-2
abundance: NA
v_gene: TRBV14
d_gene: NA
CDR3aa: CASSLGAYGYTF
CDR3nt: TGTGCCAGCAGCCTCGGAGCCTATGGCTACACCTTC

j_gene: TRBJ1-2
abundance: NA
v_gene: TRBV27
d_gene: NA
CDR3aa: CASSLSGGYGYTF
CDR3nt: TGTGCCAGCAGTTTATCGGGGGGGTATGGCTACACCTTC

j_gene: TRBJ2-5
abundance: NA
v_gene: TRBV5-1
d_gene: TRBD2
CDR3aa: CASSLNRGGAKETQYF
CDR3nt: TGCGCCAGCAGCTTGAATCGCGGGGGGGCGAAAGAGACCCAGTACTTC

j_gene: TRBJ1-2
abundance: NA
v_gene: TRBV5-4
d_gene: TRBD1
CDR3aa: CASSGRTGSLSYTF
CDR3nt: TGTGCCAGCAGCGGGCGGACAGGGAGCTTAAGCTACACCTTC

j_gene: TRBJ2-3
abundance: NA
v_gene: TRBV4-2
d_gene: TRBD2
CDR3aa: CASSHGSGGNTLGADTQYF
CDR3nt: TGTGCCAGCAGCCACGGGAGCGGGGGCAACACCCTAGGGGCAGATACGCAGTATTTT

j_gene: TRBJ2-3
abundance: NA
v_gene: TRBV6-2/TRBV6-3
d_gene: NA
CDR3aa: CASSRDSTDTQYF
CDR3nt: TGTGCCAGCAGCCGGGATAGCACAGATACGCAGTATTTT

j_gene: TRBJ1-2
abundance: NA
v_gene: TRBV5-6
d_gene: NA
CDR3aa: CASSLSGKYGYTF
CDR3nt: TGTGCCAGCAGCTTGTCGGGAAAGTATGGCTACACCTTC

j_gene: TRBJ2-5
abundance: NA
v_gene: TRBV27
d_gene: TRBD2
CDR3aa: CASTNSSGELETQYF
CDR3nt: TGTGCCAGCACCAATTCTAGCGGCGAGTTAGAGACCCAGTACTTC

j_gene: TRBJ1-6
abundance: NA
v_gene: TRBV19
d_gene: NA
CDR3aa: CASSMQGLRYSPLHF
CDR3nt: TGTGCCAGTAGTATGCAGGGGCTAAGGTATTCACCCCTCCACTTT

j_gene: TRBJ1-6
abundance: NA
v_gene: TRBV6-5
d_gene: TRBD1
CDR3aa: CASTVGQSNSPLHF
CDR3nt: TGTGCCAGCACCGTGGGACAGTCAAATTCACCCCTCCACTTT

j_gene: TRBJ1-2
abundance: NA
v_gene: TRBV6-5
d_gene: NA
CDR3aa: CASSYGANYGYTF
CDR3nt: TGTGCCAGCAGTTACGGGGCTAACTATGGCTACACCTTC

j_gene: TRBJ1-2
abundance: few
v_gene: TRBV7-9
d_gene: TRBD1
CDR3aa: CASSLYTGDGYTF
CDR3nt: TGTGCCAGCAGCTTATATACAGGGGATGGCTACACCTTC

j_gene: TRBJ1-1
abundance: NA
v_gene: TRBV6-5
d_gene: NA
CDR3aa: CASSYKWAETGTEAFF
CDR3nt: TGTGCCAGCAGTTACAAGTGGGCGGAAACGGGCACTGAAGCTTTCTTT

j_gene: TRBJ2-6
abundance: few
v_gene: TRBV15
d_gene: NA
CDR3aa: CATSQISGANVLTF
CDR3nt: TGTGCCACCTCCCAAATCTCTGGGGCCAACGTCCTGACTTTC

j_gene: TRBJ1-4
abundance: NA
v_gene: TRBV9
d_gene: NA
CDR3aa: CASSVIGEANEKLFF
CDR3nt: TGTGCCAGCAGCGTTATTGGCGAGGCTAATGAAAAACTGTTTTTT

j_gene: TRBJ1-2
abundance: NA
v_gene: TRBV10-3
d_gene: TRBD1
CDR3aa: CAISGGGQDFYGYTF
CDR3nt: TGTGCCATCAGTGGGGGGGGACAGGACTTCTATGGCTACACCTTC

j_gene: TRBJ2-7
abundance: NA
v_gene: TRBV29-1
d_gene: NA
CDR3aa: CSAYGGSYEQYF
CDR3nt: TGCAGCGCGTACGGGGGATCCTACGAGCAGTACTTC

j_gene: TRBJ1-1
abundance: NA
v_gene: TRBV4-2
d_gene: NA
CDR3aa: CASSQPDRQAFF
CDR3nt: TGTGCCAGCAGCCAACCCGACAGGCAAGCTTTCTTT

j_gene: TRBJ2-5
abundance: NA
v_gene: TRBV13
d_gene: NA
CDR3aa: CASSQDRPGTQYF
CDR3nt: TGTGCCAGCAGCCAGGACCGACCCGGGACCCAGTACTTC

j_gene: TRBJ2-5
abundance: NA
v_gene: TRBV6-4
d_gene: NA
CDR3aa: CASSASLQETQYF
CDR3nt: TGTGCCAGCAGTGCAAGCCTCCAAGAGACCCAGTACTTC

j_gene: TRBJ1-2
abundance: NA
v_gene: TRBV6-5
d_gene: TRBD1
CDR3aa: CASSTDRGLGYTF
CDR3nt: TGTGCCAGCAGCACGGACAGGGGACTTGGCTACACCTTC

j_gene: TRBJ1-3
abundance: NA
v_gene: TRBV2
d_gene: TRBD1
CDR3aa: CASGTGRRDTIYF
CDR3nt: TGTGCCAGCGGGACAGGGCGTCGGGACACCATATATTTT

j_gene: TRBJ2-6
abundance: once
v_gene: TRBV27
d_gene: NA
CDR3aa: CASTQGIGANVLTF
CDR3nt: TGTGCCAGCACCCAGGGTATAGGGGCCAACGTCCTGACTTTC

j_gene: TRBJ1-1
abundance: NA
v_gene: TRBV29-1
d_gene: NA
CDR3aa: CSVVPRGTEAFF
CDR3nt: TGCAGCGTTGTTCCCCGGGGCACTGAAGCTTTCTTT

j_gene: TRBJ1-3
abundance: NA
v_gene: TRBV5-5
d_gene: NA
CDR3aa: CASSLRDGGNTIYF
CDR3nt: TGTGCCAGCAGCTTACGTGACGGTGGAAACACCATATATTTT

j_gene: TRBJ2-1
abundance: NA
v_gene: TRBV20-1
d_gene: TRBD1
CDR3aa: CSASVQGQGVNEQFF
CDR3nt: TGCAGTGCTAGTGTTCAGGGACAGGGAGTCAATGAGCAGTTCTTC

j_gene: TRBJ2-7
abundance: NA
v_gene: TRBV7-9
d_gene: TRBD1
CDR3aa: CASSLAGQGQGEQYF
CDR3nt: TGTGCCAGCAGCTTAGCGGGACAGGGACAGGGCGAGCAGTACTTC

j_gene: TRBJ2-1
abundance: NA
v_gene: TRBV19
d_gene: NA
CDR3aa: CASSILSRANNEQFF
CDR3nt: TGTGCCAGTAGTATCCTCTCTAGAGCGAACAATGAGCAGTTCTTC

j_gene: TRBJ2-6
abundance: NA
v_gene: TRBV4-1
d_gene: NA
CDR3aa: CASSHWGTGTGANVLTF
CDR3nt: TGCGCCAGCAGCCATTGGGGTACAGGGACTGGGGCCAACGTCCTGACTTTC

j_gene: TRBJ1-5
abundance: NA
v_gene: TRBV12-3/TRBV12-4
d_gene: NA
CDR3aa: CASSLAENQPQHF
CDR3nt: TGTGCCAGCAGTTTGGCAGAAAATCAGCCCCAGCATTTT

j_gene: TRBJ1-1
abundance: NA
v_gene: TRBV4-1
d_gene: NA
CDR3aa: CASSQAPGASEAFF
CDR3nt: TGCGCCAGCAGCCAAGCCCCGGGGGCAAGTGAAGCTTTCTTT

j_gene: TRBJ1-1
abundance: NA
v_gene: TRBV27
d_gene: NA
CDR3aa: CASSSNTEAFF
CDR3nt: TGTGCCAGCAGTTCGAACACTGAAGCTTTCTTT

j_gene: TRBJ2-1
abundance: NA
v_gene: TRBV20-1
d_gene: TRBD2
CDR3aa: CSAAWGGTQFF
CDR3nt: TGCAGTGCCGCATGGGGGGGGACCCAGTTCTTC

j_gene: TRBJ1-2
abundance: NA
v_gene: TRBV7-3
d_gene: NA
CDR3aa: CASSLTNELNGYTF
CDR3nt: TGTGCCAGCAGCTTAACAAATGAGCTTAATGGCTACACCTTC

j_gene: TRBJ1-5
abundance: NA
v_gene: TRBV29-1
d_gene: NA
CDR3aa: CSVGGYPNQPQHF
CDR3nt: TGCAGCGTTGGGGGGTACCCCAATCAGCCCCAGCATTTT

j_gene: TRBJ1-2
abundance: NA
v_gene: TRBV9
d_gene: NA
CDR3aa: CASSVDGGNYGYTF
CDR3nt: TGTGCCAGCAGCGTAGATGGGGGTAACTATGGCTACACCTTC

j_gene: TRBJ1-6
abundance: NA
v_gene: TRBV5-4
d_gene: NA
CDR3aa: CASSLDRANSPLHF
CDR3nt: TGTGCCAGCAGCTTGGACAGGGCAAATTCACCCCTCCACTTT

j_gene: TRBJ1-2
abundance: NA
v_gene: TRBV5-1
d_gene: NA
CDR3aa: CASSLGQGVGYGYTF
CDR3nt: TGCGCCAGCAGCTTGGGCCAGGGAGTTGGCTATGGCTACACCTTC

j_gene: TRBJ1-2
abundance: NA
v_gene: TRBV18
d_gene: NA
CDR3aa: CASSPQGQPYGYTF
CDR3nt: TGTGCCAGCTCACCACAAGGACAACCCTATGGCTACACCTTC

j_gene: TRBJ1-1
abundance: once
v_gene: TRBV9
d_gene: NA
CDR3aa: CASSTRPSAEAFF
CDR3nt: TGTGCCAGCAGCACCCGACCCAGCGCTGAAGCTTTCTTT

j_gene: TRBJ1-4
abundance: NA
v_gene: TRBV12-3/TRBV12-4
d_gene: NA
CDR3aa: CASSPHGNEKLFF
CDR3nt: TGTGCCAGCAGCCCCCACGGGAATGAAAAACTGTTTTTT

j_gene: TRBJ1-1
abundance: NA
v_gene: TRBV6-6
d_gene: NA
CDR3aa: CASSYSTRGSEAFF
CDR3nt: TGTGCCAGCAGTTACTCGACCAGGGGCTCTGAAGCTTTCTTT

j_gene: TRBJ1-2
abundance: once
v_gene: TRBV7-9
d_gene: NA
CDR3aa: CASSFPWDGYTF
CDR3nt: TGTGCCAGCAGCTTCCCATGGGATGGCTACACCTTC